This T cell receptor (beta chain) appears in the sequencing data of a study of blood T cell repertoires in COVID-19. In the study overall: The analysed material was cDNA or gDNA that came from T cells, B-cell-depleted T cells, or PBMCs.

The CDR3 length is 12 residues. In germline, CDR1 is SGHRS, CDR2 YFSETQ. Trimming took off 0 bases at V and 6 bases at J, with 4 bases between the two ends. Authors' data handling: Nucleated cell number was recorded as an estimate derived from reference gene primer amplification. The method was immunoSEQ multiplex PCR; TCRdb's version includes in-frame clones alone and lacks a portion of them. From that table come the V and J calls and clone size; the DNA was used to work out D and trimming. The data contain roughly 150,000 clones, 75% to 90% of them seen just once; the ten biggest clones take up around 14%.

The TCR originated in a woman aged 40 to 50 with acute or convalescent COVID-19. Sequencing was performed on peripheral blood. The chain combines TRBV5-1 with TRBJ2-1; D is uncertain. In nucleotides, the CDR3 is TGCGCCAGCAGCTTGGTCCTCAATGAGCAGTTCTTC. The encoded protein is CASSLVLNEQFF.